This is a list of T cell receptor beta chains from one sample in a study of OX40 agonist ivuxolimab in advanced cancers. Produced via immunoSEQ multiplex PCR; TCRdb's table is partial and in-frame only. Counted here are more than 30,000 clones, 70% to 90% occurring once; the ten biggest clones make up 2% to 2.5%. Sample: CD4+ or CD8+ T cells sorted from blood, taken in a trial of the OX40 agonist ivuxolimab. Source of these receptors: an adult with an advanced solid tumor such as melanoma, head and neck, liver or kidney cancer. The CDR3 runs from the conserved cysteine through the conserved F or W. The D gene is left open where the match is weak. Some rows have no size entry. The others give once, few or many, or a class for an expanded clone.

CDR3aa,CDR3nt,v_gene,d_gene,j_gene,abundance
CVCGRGYEQYF,TGTGTTTGCGGCCGAGGCTACGAGCAGTACTTC,TRBV6-6,NA,TRBJ2-7,NA
CASSRDTRTDTQYF,TGTGCCAGCAGTCGCGACACTAGAACAGATACGCAGTATTTT,TRBV6-4,NA,TRBJ2-3,NA
CASSDGFSGNTIYF,TGTGCCAGCTCTGATGGGTTCTCTGGAAACACCATATATTTT,TRBV9,NA,TRBJ1-3,NA
CASSPGQSIYGYTF,TGTGCCAGCAGCCCGGGACAGTCAATTTATGGCTACACCTTC,TRBV7-2,TRBD1,TRBJ1-2,NA
CASQQAGYFTDTQYF,TGCGCCAGCCAGCAAGCGGGGTACTTCACAGATACGCAGTATTTT,TRBV5-1,TRBD2,TRBJ2-3,NA
CASRPRLTGPENTEAFF,TGTGCCAGCAGGCCCCGGTTGACAGGCCCAGAGAACACTGAAGCTTTCTTT,TRBV5-5,NA,TRBJ1-1,NA
CASSQGLAGNTGELFF,TGTGCCAGCAGCCAGGGACTAGCGGGGAACACCGGGGAGCTGTTTTTT,TRBV4-2,TRBD2,TRBJ2-2,NA
CAWSGRVGTDTQYF,TGTGCCTGGAGTGGAAGGGTAGGGACAGATACGCAGTATTTT,TRBV30,NA,TRBJ2-3,NA
CASSQDPGSGNQPQHF,TGCGCCAGCAGCCAAGATCCCGGGAGCGGCAATCAGCCCCAGCATTTT,TRBV4-1,NA,TRBJ1-5,NA
CASSQTGSDQPQHF,TGTGCCAGCAGCCAGACAGGGTCCGATCAGCCCCAGCATTTT,TRBV4-2,TRBD1,TRBJ1-5,once
CASSEQGPEAFF,TGTGCCAGCAGTGAGCAGGGGCCTGAAGCTTTCTTT,TRBV2,NA,TRBJ1-1,NA
CASSIRLAGELYNEQFF,TGTGCCAGTAGTATTAGGTTGGCGGGGGAGCTTTACAATGAGCAGTTCTTC,TRBV19,TRBD2,TRBJ2-1,once
CASSGDTKKLFF,TGTGCCAGTAGTGGGGACACTAAAAAACTGTTTTTT,TRBV19,NA,TRBJ1-4,NA
CASSQEAENYGYTF,TGTGCCAGCAGCCAAGAAGCAGAAAACTATGGCTACACCTTC,TRBV14,NA,TRBJ1-2,NA
CASSLEGQGFYEQYF,TGCGCCAGCAGCTTGGAAGGCCAGGGGTTCTACGAGCAGTACTTC,TRBV5-1,NA,TRBJ2-7,NA
CASSQVSDGPGNTIYF,TGTGCCAGCAGCCAAGTGTCCGATGGGCCTGGAAACACCATATATTTT,TRBV4-2,NA,TRBJ1-3,few
CASSLGTPRNYEQYF,TGTGCCAGCAGCTTGGGGACACCTCGAAACTACGAGCAGTACTTC,TRBV5-4,NA,TRBJ2-7,NA
CASSILVGQLGYSNQPQHF,TGTGCCAGTAGTATTTTGGTAGGGCAATTGGGATATAGCAATCAGCCCCAGCATTTT,TRBV19,NA,TRBJ1-5,NA
CASSALRGGETQYF,TGTGCCAGCAGTGCGTTGCGGGGTGGAGAGACCCAGTACTTC,TRBV27,NA,TRBJ2-5,NA
CASTGNSNQPQHF,TGTGCCAGCACAGGGAATAGCAATCAGCCCCAGCATTTT,TRBV2,NA,TRBJ1-5,few
CASSDTGTGRSPLHF,TGTGCCAGCAGCGATACCGGGACAGGGCGTTCACCCCTCCACTTT,TRBV9,TRBD1,TRBJ1-6,NA
CASSLLNSDTEAFF,TGTGCCAGCAGCTTACTCAATAGCGACACTGAAGCTTTCTTT,TRBV7-9,NA,TRBJ1-1,NA